The 27 T cell receptor beta chains below all came from one sample that was sequenced in a study of monozygotic twins with inflammatory bowel disease. TCRdb derives one entry per CDR3 protein from the 5' RACE reads, leaving out DNA. The sample spans around 200,000 distinct CDR3 sequences; the ten largest clones claim roughly 1.5%. Sequencing used blood. These receptors all come from a human donor with ulcerative colitis or Crohn's disease, or a healthy co-twin of an affected twin (not recorded which).

This chain uses TRBV5-5 with TRBJ1-6; no DNA is available, so the TRBD1 call from TCRdb remains unchecked. Germline lookup yields CDR1 SGHKS and CDR2 YYEKEE (reference sequence). This CDR3 is built from 17 residues. The CDR3: CASSTDSGGPYNSPLHF.

V gene TRBV9 combines with J gene TRBJ2-3. CDR3 length: 15 amino acids. Germline V gives CDR1 SGDLS, CDR2 YYNGEE. The chain's CDR3 is CASSVVGRNTDTQYF.

The gene calls are TRBV6-1 and TRBJ2-2. The CDR3 runs to 15 residues. CDR1 and CDR2 from the germline V gene are MNHNS and SASEGT. The CDR3 is CASSQHGSDTGELFF.

The chain has TRBV2 and TRBJ1-1. The CDR3 extends over 13 amino acids. Germline CDR1 reads SNHLY; CDR2 reads FYNNEI. The chain's CDR3 is CASSIARTPEAFF.

CDR3 amino acids: CASTLLAGLESRAGTQYF. This chain joins TRBV6-1 and TRBJ2-3; with no DNA, the TCRdb D assignment of TRBD2 cannot be verified. Germline CDR1 MNHNS, CDR2 SASEGT. This CDR3 region has 18 residues.

The genes are TRBV6-2 or TRBV6-3 and TRBJ1-1; TCRdb proposes TRBD1, but this gene call is untestable without DNA. CDR3 length: 12 residues. The germline V gene has CDR1 MNHEY and CDR2 SVGEGT. CDR3: CASSVGQGGAFF.

The chain uses TRBV5-1 and TRBJ1-5; there is no DNA to check the TCRdb D call of TRBD1. Per germline, CDR1 SGHRS and CDR2 YFSETQ. The CDR3 sequence is 20 residues long. This CDR3 is CASSLVNSGPGGKRGQPQHF.

V is TRBV19 and J is TRBJ1-2. This CDR3 has 16 amino acids. Germline values: CDR1 LNHDA, CDR2 SQIVND (reference sequence). The CDR3 spells CASSIDPTPANYGYTF.

The chain recombines TRBV7-3 with TRBJ2-3. CDR3 length equals 13 residues. Per germline, CDR1 SGHTA and CDR2 FQGTGA. Here the CDR3 reads CASSLGREDTQYF.

V gene TRBV6-5 combines with J gene TRBJ2-7; no DNA is available, so the TRBD1 call from TCRdb remains unchecked. The CDR3 consists of 15 residues. Germline lookup yields CDR1 MNHEY and CDR2 SVGAGI. CDR3 sequence reads: CASSLQTGSLYEQYF.

This chain links TRBV4-1 with TRBJ2-1. The CDR3 length is 15 residues. Germline CDR1 and CDR2: MGHRA and YSYEKL. CDR3 sequence: CASSQGGSSYNEQFF.

This sequence joins TRBV6-1 and TRBJ2-3; TCRdb picks TRBD2, but there is no DNA to check that call. Germline CDR1 is MNHNS and CDR2 is SASEGT. CDR3 length: 16 amino acids. The chain's CDR3 is CASSEMWPSSTDTQYF.

The chain links TRBV20-1 to TRBJ2-4; the TCRdb D gene call, TRBD1, has no DNA to confirm it. The CDR3 covers 18 residues. Looked up from germline, CDR1 is DFQATT and CDR2 is SNEGSKA (reference sequence). This CDR3 is CSARGGLGIELAKNIQYF.

The chain is built from TRBV7-8 and TRBJ2-1; TCRdb reports TRBD2, a call that lacks DNA to check it against. Per germline, CDR1 SGHVS and CDR2 FQNEAQ. The CDR3 is made up of 15 amino acids. The CDR3 here is CASSLVASGGGEQFF.

The chain carries TRBV2 and TRBJ1-5; TCRdb calls TRBD1, which cannot be checked without DNA. Germline V gene data show CDR1 as SNHLY and CDR2 as FYNNEI. CDR3 length: 14 residues. CDR3 amino acids: CASSKDSSNQPQHF.

The chain carries TRBV29-1 and TRBJ2-7; there is no DNA to check the TCRdb D call of TRBD1. The germline CDR1 and CDR2 sequences are SQVTM and ANQGSEA. The CDR3 is 13 amino acids. The CDR3 loop reads CSVAAQGGGEQYF.

This chain uses TRBV5-1 with TRBJ2-3; with no DNA, the TCRdb D assignment of TRBD1 cannot be verified. Looked up from germline, CDR1 is SGHRS and CDR2 is YFSETQ. CDR3 length equals 17 residues. CDR3 in amino acids: CASSFGSVGGITDTQYF.

The J gene is TRBJ1-5, the V gene TRBV5-6. The CDR3 is made up of 13 amino acids. Germline CDR1 is SGHDT and CDR2 is YYEEEE. The CDR3 is CASSLYNNQPQHF.

The rearrangement uses TRBV7-2 and TRBJ1-1; lacking DNA, the TRBD1 call made by TCRdb goes unchecked. The V gene's germline CDR1 is SGHTA and CDR2 FQGNSA. The CDR3 is 14 amino acids. The chain's CDR3 is CASSLEGRRTEAFF.

V and J are TRBV5-1 and TRBJ2-7; absent DNA, TCRdb's TRBD1 call cannot be checked. The V gene's germline CDR1 is SGHRS and CDR2 YFSETQ. The CDR3 contains 15 residues. CDR3 loop: CASSLAPGYDYEQYF.

V is TRBV7-9 and J is TRBJ2-5; TCRdb picks TRBD1, but there is no DNA to check that call. The germline V gene encodes CDR1 SEHNR and CDR2 FQNEAQ (reference sequence). The CDR3 contains 12 residues. The CDR3 loop reads CASGGVQETQYF.

V gene TRBV5-1 combines with J gene TRBJ1-3. The CDR3 runs to 15 residues. In germline, CDR1 is SGHRS, CDR2 YFSETQ. CDR3 sequence: CASSLSGAPGNTIYF.

The chain joins TRBV5-1 to TRBJ1-2. CDR1 and CDR2 (germline): SGHRS, YFSETQ. The CDR3 totals 14 residues. This CDR3 reads CASSPTADNYGYTF.

J is TRBJ2-7 and V is TRBV20-1; the D call of TRBD1 rests on TCRdb alone, since no DNA is present to check it. From germline, CDR1 is DFQATT and CDR2 SNEGSKA (reference sequence). The length of the CDR3 is 12 residues. CDR3 sequence: CSAPDSSYEQYF.

This chain joins TRBV19 and TRBJ1-1. Germline V CDR1 and CDR2: LNHDA, SQIVND (reference sequence). The CDR3 loop spans 14 amino acids. CDR3 sequence: CASSWPSGDTEAFF. Drawing the rest from reference TRBV19 and TRBJ1-1, the complete variable domain is DGGITQSPKYLFRKEGQNVTLSCEQNLNHDAMYWYRQDPGQGLRLIYYSQIVNDFQKGDIAEGYSVSREKKESFPLTVTSAQKNPTAFYLCASSWPSGDTEAFFGQGTRLTVV.

The rearrangement joins TRBV9 to TRBJ1-6; TCRdb selects TRBD1, and the lack of DNA leaves this call unchecked. The CDR3 extends over 13 amino acids. CDR1 is SGDLS and CDR2 is YYNGEE in the germline V gene. CDR3 protein: CASSVGGNSPLHF.

The J gene is TRBJ2-2, the V gene TRBV7-3; TCRdb outputs TRBD1, but without DNA this stays unchecked. Germline values: CDR1 SGHTA, CDR2 FQGTGA. This CDR3 region has 14 residues. CDR3 protein: CASSLGQHTGELFF.